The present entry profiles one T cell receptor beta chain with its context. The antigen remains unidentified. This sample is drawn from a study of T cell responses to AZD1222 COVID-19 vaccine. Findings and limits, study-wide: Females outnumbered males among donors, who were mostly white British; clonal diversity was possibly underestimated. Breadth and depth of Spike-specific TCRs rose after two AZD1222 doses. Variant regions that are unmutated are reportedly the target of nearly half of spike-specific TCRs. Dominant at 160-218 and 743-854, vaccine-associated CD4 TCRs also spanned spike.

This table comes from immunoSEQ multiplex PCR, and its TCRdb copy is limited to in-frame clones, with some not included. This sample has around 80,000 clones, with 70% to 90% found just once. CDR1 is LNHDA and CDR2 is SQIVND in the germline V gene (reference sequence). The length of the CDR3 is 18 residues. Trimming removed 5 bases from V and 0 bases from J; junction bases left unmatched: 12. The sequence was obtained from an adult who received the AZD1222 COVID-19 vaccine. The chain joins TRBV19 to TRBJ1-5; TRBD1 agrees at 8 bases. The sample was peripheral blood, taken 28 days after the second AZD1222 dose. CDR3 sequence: CASSVNRGVVNSNQPQHF. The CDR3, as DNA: TGTGCCAGTAGTGTAAACAGGGGGGTGGTCAATAGCAATCAGCCCCAGCATTTT.